These 10 T cell receptor beta chains were all obtained from the same sample, sequenced in a study of blood T cell repertoires in COVID-19. The method was immunoSEQ multiplex PCR; TCRdb's version includes in-frame clones alone and lacks a portion of them. This table has 260,000 or so clones, 85% appearing once. The sequencing input was PBMCs or T cells enriched from blood (not recorded which). These receptors were obtained from a woman between 50 and 59 years old who had recovered from COVID-19.

The chain carries TRBV19 and TRBJ1-1; D might be TRBD1 (6 bases). The germline CDR1 and CDR2 sequences are LNHDA and SQIVND (reference sequence). V shed 2 bases and J shed 11 bases, with 15 bases lying between them. The CDR3 runs to 13 residues. The CDR3 here is CASSINRELEAFF. The DNA for the CDR3 is TGTGCCAGTAGTATAAACAGGGAGCTTGAGGCTTTCTTT.

V is TRBV7-8 and J is TRBJ2-7, with D maybe TRBD1 (6 bases). Trimming removed 1 base at V and 3 bases at J, with 7 bases between. This CDR3 comprises 13 residues. Germline assignment: CDR1 SGHVS and CDR2 FQNEAQ. The CDR3 here is CASSLGGLYEQYF. The CDR3 region has the DNA TGTGCCAGCAGCTTAGGGGGGCTCTACGAGCAGTACTTC.

This clone was detected once. J is TRBJ1-5 and V is TRBV6-1; no clear D. CDR3 length: 18 residues. The V gene lost 0 bases and the J gene lost 0 bases, with 15 bases spanning the gap. Germline CDR1 is MNHNS and CDR2 is SASEGT. In DNA, the CDR3 is TGTGCCAGCAGTGAAGCGTTCCACCCGCGATTTAGCAATCAGCCCCAGCATTTT. Its translation: CASSEAFHPRFSNQPQHF.

This clone has only a few counts. This sequence joins TRBV5-1 and TRBJ1-2; 7 nucleotides match TRBD1. Germline loops: CDR1 SGHRS, CDR2 YFSETQ. With V trimmed by 0 bases and J by 5 bases, 7 bases remained unmatched. The CDR3 runs 15 residues. The CDR3 here is CASSLVAGGEYGYTF. CDR3 DNA: TGCGCCAGCAGCTTGGTGGCAGGGGGAGAATATGGCTACACCTTC.

The chain combines TRBV10-3 with TRBJ1-5; D remains ambiguous. The CDR3 totals 14 residues. The V gene lost 5 bases and the J gene lost 5 bases, with 13 bases spanning the gap. The germline V gene has CDR1 ENHRY and CDR2 SYGVKD. The CDR3 loop reads CAISPVGGYQPQHF. In DNA, the CDR3 is TGTGCCATCAGTCCCGTGGGAGGATATCAGCCCCAGCATTTT.

The V gene is TRBV5-4, the J gene TRBJ1-2; a possible D gene is TRBD1 (6 bases). Trimming pared 3 bases from V and 4 bases from J, leaving 16 bases between. Germline assignment: CDR1 SGHNT and CDR2 YYREEE (reference sequence). The CDR3 sequence is 15 residues long. The CDR3 loop is CASSSPDSDGYGYTF. As DNA, the CDR3 is TGTGCCAGCAGCTCACCGGACAGCGACGGCTATGGCTACACCTTC.

The gene calls are TRBV28 and TRBJ1-4; possibly TRBD1 for D (5 bases). Trimming shortened V by 2 bases and J by 8 bases, and 18 bases separated the two germline ends. The CDR3 consists of 16 residues. Germline V lookup: CDR1 MDHEN, CDR2 SYDVKM. The CDR3, as DNA: TGTGCCAGCAGTTTAAGCGCGGGACTAAGATTAGAAAAACTGTTTTTT. Translated: CASSLSAGLRLEKLFF.

The chain recombines TRBV7-8 with TRBJ1-4; the D gene is possibly TRBD1 (6 bases). Germline lookup yields CDR1 SGHVS and CDR2 FQNEAQ. Trimming shortened V by 4 bases and J by 5 bases, and 14 bases separated the two germline ends. The CDR3 length is 15 residues. CDR3 coding DNA: TGTGCCAGCAGCTCTTATATAGGACAGAATGAAAAACTGTTTTTT. Its protein is CASSSYIGQNEKLFF.

The chain combines TRBV11-2 with TRBJ1-1; tentatively, D is TRBD1 (5 bases). Germline-derived CDR1 and CDR2 are SGHAT and FQNNGV. This CDR3 is built from 13 residues. Trimming stripped 0 bases from V and 8 bases from J, with 10 bases between. CDR3 sequence reads: CASSLDLGAEAFF. As DNA, the CDR3 is TGTGCCAGCAGCTTAGATCTAGGGGCCGAAGCTTTCTTT.

This clone has a handful of counts. The gene calls are TRBV7-2 and TRBJ1-1; the match to TRBD1 covers 8 bases. Losses at the gene ends were 4 bases for V and 4 bases for J; bases not matched to a gene: 8. Looked up from germline, CDR1 is SGHTA and CDR2 is FQGNSA. This CDR3 is built from 15 residues. The CDR3 sequence is CASSSRTGWSTEAFF. The CDR3, as DNA: TGTGCCAGCAGCTCAAGGACAGGGTGGAGCACTGAAGCTTTCTTT.